This TCR beta chain was obtained from a study of CD8+CD57+ T cells in acquired aplastic anemia. Study-wide background: Average DNA yield from sorted CD4+ and CD8+ cells was about 2.9 ug. Healthy-donor CD4+ cells averaged approximately 10 million reads.

As for this clonotype: Its specificity is not known.

CDR3 length equals 15 residues. Germline V gene sequence: CDR1 SGHVS, CDR2 FQNEAQ. V trimming: 1 base; J trimming: 5 bases; junction bases outside the gene matches: 8. General study points: About 29 sequences, all CD8+ CDR3, were shared between patients and controls. Patients did not significantly differ from controls in CD8+ Simpson's diversity.

The use of genomic DNA as template underpinned the TCR beta VDJ and CDR3 profiling. One entry per CDR3 protein, called by TCRdb with MiXCR from the reads. The profile shows around 190,000 distinct CDR3 sequences, less than 65% of them singletons. The chain has TRBV7-8 and TRBJ2-7; 7 bases line up with TRBD2. Sequenced material: sorted CD4+, CD8+, or CD8+CD57+ T cells (not recorded which) from PBMCs. This TCR was sampled from a human donor in good health, serving as a control. This CDR3 reads CASSLEGGSYHEQYF. The CDR3 coding sequence is TGTGCCAGCAGCTTAGAGGGCGGGAGTTACCACGAGCAGTACTTC.